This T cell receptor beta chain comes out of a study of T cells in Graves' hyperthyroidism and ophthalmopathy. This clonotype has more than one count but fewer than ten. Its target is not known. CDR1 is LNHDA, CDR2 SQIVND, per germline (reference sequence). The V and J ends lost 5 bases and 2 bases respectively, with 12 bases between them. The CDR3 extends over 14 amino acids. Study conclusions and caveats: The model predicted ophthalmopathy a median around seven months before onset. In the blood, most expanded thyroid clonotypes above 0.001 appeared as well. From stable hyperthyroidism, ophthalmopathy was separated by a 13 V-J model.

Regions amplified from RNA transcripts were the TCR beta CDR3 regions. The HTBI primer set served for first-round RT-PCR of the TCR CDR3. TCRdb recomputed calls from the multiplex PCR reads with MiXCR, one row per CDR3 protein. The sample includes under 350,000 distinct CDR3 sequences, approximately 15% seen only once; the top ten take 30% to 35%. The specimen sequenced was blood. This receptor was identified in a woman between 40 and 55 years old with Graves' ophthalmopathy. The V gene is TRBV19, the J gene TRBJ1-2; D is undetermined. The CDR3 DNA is TGTGCCAGTAGTCCGGCCGCCATAAACTATGGCTACACCTTC. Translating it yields CASSPAAINYGYTF.